This T cell receptor beta chain comes out of a study of CD8 T cells in Susac syndrome. The CDR3 is 15 residues long. Trimming cost V 5 bases and J 1 base; bases outside gene matches: 5. Per germline, CDR1 MNHNS and CDR2 SASEGT. An amount of RNA that ranged from 0.5 to 1 ug was reverse transcribed with random hexamers. TCRdb fed the immunoSEQ multiplex PCR reads into MiXCR, producing one record per CDR3 protein. The sample records roughly 120,000 distinct CDR3 sequences, 85% to 95% being singletons. The rearrangement uses TRBV6-1 and TRBJ1-1, with 9 bases matching TRBD1. This clonotype originated in a human donor with multiple sclerosis. Sequencing input: CD4+ T cells from PBMCs. The CDR3 DNA follows: TGTGCCAGCAGTCCCCGACAGGGGGGGAACACTGAAGCTTTCTTT. The encoded protein is CASSPRQGGNTEAFF.